This TCR beta chain is from a study of control samples from healthy donors and cancer patients. Sequencing used immunoSEQ multiplex PCR; TCRdb keeps in-frame clones, though not all of them. The sample consists of 78,000 or so clones, about 88% of them appearing once. CDR3 size: 14 residues. Between the trimmed V and J ends, which lost 0 bases and 1 base, there was a span of 3 bases. From germline, CDR1 is SNHLY and CDR2 FYNNEI. The clonotype comes from a woman in her 50s in good health. The V gene is TRBV2, the J gene TRBJ2-2; D ambiguous. Sequenced input: blood. CDR3 DNA sequence: TGTGCCAGCAGTGAAGCGCGGAACACCGGGGAGCTGTTTTTT. Translating gives CASSEARNTGELFF.